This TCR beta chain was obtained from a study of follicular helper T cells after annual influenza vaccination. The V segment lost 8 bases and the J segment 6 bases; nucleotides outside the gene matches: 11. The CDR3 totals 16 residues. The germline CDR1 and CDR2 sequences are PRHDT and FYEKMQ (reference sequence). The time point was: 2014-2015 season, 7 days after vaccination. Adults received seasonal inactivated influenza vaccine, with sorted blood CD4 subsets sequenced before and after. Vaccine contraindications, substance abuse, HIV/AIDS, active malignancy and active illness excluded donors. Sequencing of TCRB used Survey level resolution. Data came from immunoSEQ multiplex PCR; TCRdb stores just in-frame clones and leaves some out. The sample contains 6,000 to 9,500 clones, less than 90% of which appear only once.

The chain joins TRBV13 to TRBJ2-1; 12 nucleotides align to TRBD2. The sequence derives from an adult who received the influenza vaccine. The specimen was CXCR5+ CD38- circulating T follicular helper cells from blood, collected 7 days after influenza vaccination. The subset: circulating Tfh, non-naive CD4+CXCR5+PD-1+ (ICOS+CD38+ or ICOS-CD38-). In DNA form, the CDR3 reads TGTGCCAGCCGTCGACTAGCGGGGGACCTTGCCAATGAGCAGTTCTTC. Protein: CASRRLAGDLANEQFF.